The text below deals with one TCR beta chain. These data come from a study of cytomegalovirus exposure and HLA in healthy donors. The method was immunoSEQ multiplex PCR; TCRdb's version includes in-frame clones alone and lacks a portion of them. The sample records 250,000 or so clones, nearly 90% being singletons. The CDR3 is 13 residues long. Trimming took 6 bases from V and 0 from J, leaving 9 bases between them. Looked up from germline, CDR1 is MGHDK and CDR2 is SYGVNS. The specimen sequenced was PBMCs. The TCR originated in a woman younger than 35 in good health and CMV-seronegative. V gene TRBV25-1 combines with J gene TRBJ2-7; D is undetermined. The CDR3 protein is CASRSTPSYEQYF. The DNA of the CDR3 is TGTGCCAGCAGGTCTACCCCCTCCTACGAGCAGTACTTC.